This TCR beta chain was profiled in a study of patients and donors after allogeneic stem cell transplantation. Each CDR3 protein gets one entry after TCRdb re-called the RT-PCR reads with MiXCR. In the table there are approximately 160,000 distinct CDR3 sequences, about 24% of which are singletons. Trimming cost V 7 bases and J 0 bases, with 10 bases left between them. Germline CDR1 and CDR2: SGHRS and YFSETQ. CDR3 size: 13 residues. The sequence was collected from a human donor who was either an allogeneic HSCT recipient or a stem cell or donor lymphocyte infusion donor (not recorded which). It is not recorded whose cells these are; they may come from a transplant donor. The rearrangement joins TRBV5-1 to TRBJ1-1; D remains unclear. Material: blood, either unsorted or a sorted T cell fraction (not recorded which). The CDR3 sequence is CASASEMNTEAFF. CDR3 DNA: TGCGCCAGCGCCTCGGAAATGAACACTGAAGCTTTCTTT. Full variable domain (rest looked up from reference TRBV5-1 and TRBJ1-1): KAGVTQTPRYLIKTRGQQVTLSCSPISGHRSVSWYQQTPGQGLQFLFEYFSETQRNKGNFPGRFSGRQFSNSRSEMNVSTLELGDSALYLCASASEMNTEAFFGQGTRLTVV.